The T cell receptor beta chain under discussion was sequenced for a study of T cell responses to AZD1222 COVID-19 vaccine. Study-level results: Spike was spanned by vaccine-associated CD4 TCRs, with dominance at 160-218 and 743-854. Of the AZD1222 recipients, only 5 to 7 were seropositive at baseline. Every sample of the repertoires postdated the peak T cell response.

Germline-derived CDR1 and CDR2 are SGHTA and FQGNSA. With 4 bases clipped from V and 5 bases from J, the junction kept 9 bases outside the gene matches. The CDR3 runs to 16 residues. About this clone itself: Its specificity is not known.

Measured with immunoSEQ multiplex PCR; TCRdb has only the in-frame clones, and not every one. The sample lists 25,000 to 40,000 clones, 85% to 90% occurring once. The chain is built from TRBV7-2 and TRBJ1-5, with 9 bases lining up with TRBD1. The source of this sequence is an adult who received the AZD1222 COVID-19 vaccine. Sequenced material: peripheral blood, taken 28 days after the second AZD1222 dose. CDR3 in DNA: TGTGCCAGCAGCTCCCGGACAGGGGTCGGGGATCAGCCCCAGCATTTT. Translation gives CASSSRTGVGDQPQHF.